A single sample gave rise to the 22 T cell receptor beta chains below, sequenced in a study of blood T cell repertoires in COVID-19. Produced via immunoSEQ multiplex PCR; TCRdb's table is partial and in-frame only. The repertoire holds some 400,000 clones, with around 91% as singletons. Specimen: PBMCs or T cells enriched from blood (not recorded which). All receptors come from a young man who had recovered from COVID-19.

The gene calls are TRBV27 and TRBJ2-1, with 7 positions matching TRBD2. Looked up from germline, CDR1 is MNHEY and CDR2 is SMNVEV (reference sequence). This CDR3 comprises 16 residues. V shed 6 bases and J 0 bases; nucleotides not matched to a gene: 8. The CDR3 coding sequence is TGTGCCAGCAGCCTAGCGGCGACCTACTCCTACAATGAGCAGTTCTTC. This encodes CASSLAATYSYNEQFF.

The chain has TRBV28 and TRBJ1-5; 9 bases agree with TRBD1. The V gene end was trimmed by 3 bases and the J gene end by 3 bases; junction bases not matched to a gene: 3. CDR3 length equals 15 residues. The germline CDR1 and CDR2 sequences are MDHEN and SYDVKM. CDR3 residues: CASSFRDRDNQPQHF. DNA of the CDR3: TGTGCCAGCAGTTTCCGGGACAGGGACAATCAGCCCCAGCATTTT.

The CDR3 loop reads CASTTGTISYGYTF. The DNA for the CDR3 is TGTGCCAGCACTACCGGGACTATCTCCTATGGCTACACCTTC. The chain employs TRBV11-2 and TRBJ1-2; a weak D match, TRBD1 (5 bases). Trimming pared 7 bases from V and 4 bases from J, leaving 16 bases between. Looked up from germline, CDR1 is SGHAT and CDR2 is FQNNGV. This CDR3 has 14 amino acids.

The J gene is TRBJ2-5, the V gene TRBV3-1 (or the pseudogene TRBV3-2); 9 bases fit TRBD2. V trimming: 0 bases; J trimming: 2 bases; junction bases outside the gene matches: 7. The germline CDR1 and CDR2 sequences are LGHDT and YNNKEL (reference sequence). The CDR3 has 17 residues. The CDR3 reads CASSQEFVAGGQETQYF. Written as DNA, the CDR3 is TGTGCCAGCAGCCAAGAATTTGTGGCGGGAGGGCAAGAGACCCAGTACTTC.

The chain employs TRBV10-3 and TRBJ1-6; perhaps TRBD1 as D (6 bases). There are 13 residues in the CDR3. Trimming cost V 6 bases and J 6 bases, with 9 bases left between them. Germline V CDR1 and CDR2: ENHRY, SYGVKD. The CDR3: CAIRQGVNSPLHF. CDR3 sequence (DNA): TGTGCCATCAGACAGGGAGTTAATTCACCCCTCCACTTT.

The CDR3 DNA reads TGTGCCAGCTCACGGGAGGGGGGGGTTCAGCCCCAGCATTTT. Protein product: CASSREGGVQPQHF. The V and J genes are TRBV18 and TRBJ1-5, with a weak D call TRBD1 (6 bases). CDR1 and CDR2 from the germline V gene are KGHSH and LQKENI. This CDR3 is built from 14 residues. V gave up 4 bases and J gave up 6 bases, with 13 bases separating them. Using reference TRBV18 and TRBJ1-5 for the parts outside the CDR3, the full variable domain is NAGVMQNPRHLVRRRGQEARLRCSPMKGHSHVYWYRQLPEEGLKFMVYLQKENIIDESGMPKERFSAEFPKEGPSILRIQQVVRGDSAAYFCASSREGGVQPQHFGDGTRLSIL.

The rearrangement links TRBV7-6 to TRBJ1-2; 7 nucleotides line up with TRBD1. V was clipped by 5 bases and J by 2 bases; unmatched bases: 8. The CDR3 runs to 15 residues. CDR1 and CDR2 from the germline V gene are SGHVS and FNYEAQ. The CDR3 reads CASSDRQGANYGYTF. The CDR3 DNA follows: TGTGCCAGCAGCGACCGACAGGGAGCCAACTATGGCTACACCTTC.

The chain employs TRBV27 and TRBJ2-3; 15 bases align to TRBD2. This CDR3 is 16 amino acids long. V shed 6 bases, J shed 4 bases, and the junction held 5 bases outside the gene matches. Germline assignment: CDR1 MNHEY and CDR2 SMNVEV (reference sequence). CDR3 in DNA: TGTGCCAGCAGCACCGGGACTAGCGGGAGGCCAGATACGCAGTATTTT. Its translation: CASSTGTSGRPDTQYF.

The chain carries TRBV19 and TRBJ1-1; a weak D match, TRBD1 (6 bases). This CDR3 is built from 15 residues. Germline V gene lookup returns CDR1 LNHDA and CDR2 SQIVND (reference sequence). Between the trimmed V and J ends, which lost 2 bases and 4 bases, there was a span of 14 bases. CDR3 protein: CASSIRVTGFTEAFF. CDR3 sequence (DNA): TGTGCCAGTAGTATAAGGGTAACAGGGTTCACTGAAGCTTTCTTT.

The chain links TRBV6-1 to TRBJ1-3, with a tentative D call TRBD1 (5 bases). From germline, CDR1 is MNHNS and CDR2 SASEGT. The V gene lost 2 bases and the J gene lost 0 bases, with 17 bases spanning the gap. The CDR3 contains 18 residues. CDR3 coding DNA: TGTGCCAGCAGTGAAAGAGCAACAGGAACAAGCTCTGGAAACACCATATATTTT. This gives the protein CASSERATGTSSGNTIYF.

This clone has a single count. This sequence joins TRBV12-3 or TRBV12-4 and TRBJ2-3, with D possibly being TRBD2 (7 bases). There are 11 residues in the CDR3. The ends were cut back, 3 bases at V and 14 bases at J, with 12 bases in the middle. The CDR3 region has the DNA TGTGCCAGCAGTTTCGGGGGGCGATGGTATTTT. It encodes CASSFGGRWYF.

In DNA form, the CDR3 reads TGTGCCAGTAGTACCACAGGGGTAGTAGGTGAAAAACTGTTTTTT. Protein: CASSTTGVVGEKLFF. The rearrangement uses TRBV19 and TRBJ1-4, with 7 bases that match TRBD1. Germline V CDR1 and CDR2: LNHDA, SQIVND (reference sequence). The V segment lost 4 bases and the J segment 7 bases; nucleotides outside the gene matches: 9. CDR3 length: 15 amino acids.

CDR3 residues: CASNGDRNSPLHF. The CDR3 DNA reads TGTGCCAGCAACGGGGACAGAAATTCACCCCTCCACTTT. V gene TRBV2 combines with J gene TRBJ1-6, with 7 positions matching TRBD1. The V gene end was trimmed by 7 bases and the J gene end by 7 bases; junction bases not matched to a gene: 4. This CDR3 has 13 residues. Germline V lookup: CDR1 SNHLY, CDR2 FYNNEI.

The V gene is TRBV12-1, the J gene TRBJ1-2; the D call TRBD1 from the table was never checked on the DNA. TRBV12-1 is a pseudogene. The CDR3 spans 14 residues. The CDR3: CASSFVTWQKGYTF. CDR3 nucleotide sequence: TGTGCCAGCAGCTTTGTTACGTGGCAGAAAGGCTACACCTTC.

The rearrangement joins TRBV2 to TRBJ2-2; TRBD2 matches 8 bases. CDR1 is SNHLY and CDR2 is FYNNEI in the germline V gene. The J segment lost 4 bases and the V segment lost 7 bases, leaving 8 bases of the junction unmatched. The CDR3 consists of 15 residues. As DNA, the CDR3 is TGTGCCAGCAAAGCGACTAGCGATTTCACCGGGGAGCTGTTTTTT. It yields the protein CASKATSDFTGELFF.

The CDR3 region has the DNA TGTGCCAGCAGCTCGAGGGGGCGTCAGCCCCAGCATTTT. This encodes CASSSRGRQPQHF. This rearrangement joins TRBV5-6 to TRBJ1-5; 7 nucleotides agree with TRBD1. This CDR3 comprises 13 residues. Germline trimming cut 3 bases from V and 6 bases from J; bases unmatched to any gene: 3. Germline V gene data show CDR1 as SGHDT and CDR2 as YYEEEE.

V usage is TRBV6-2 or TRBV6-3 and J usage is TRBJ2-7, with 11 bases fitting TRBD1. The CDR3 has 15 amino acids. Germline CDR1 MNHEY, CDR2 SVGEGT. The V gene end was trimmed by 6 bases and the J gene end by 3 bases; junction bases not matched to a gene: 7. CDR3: CASRPRDRGFYEQYF. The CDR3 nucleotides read TGTGCCAGCAGACCTCGGGACAGGGGGTTCTACGAGCAGTACTTC.

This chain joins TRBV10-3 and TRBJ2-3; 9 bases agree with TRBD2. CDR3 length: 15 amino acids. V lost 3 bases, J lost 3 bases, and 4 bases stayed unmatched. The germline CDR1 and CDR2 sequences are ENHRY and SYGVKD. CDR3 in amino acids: CAISDVAGGTDTQYF. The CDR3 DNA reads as TGTGCCATCAGTGATGTGGCGGGAGGGACAGATACGCAGTATTTT.

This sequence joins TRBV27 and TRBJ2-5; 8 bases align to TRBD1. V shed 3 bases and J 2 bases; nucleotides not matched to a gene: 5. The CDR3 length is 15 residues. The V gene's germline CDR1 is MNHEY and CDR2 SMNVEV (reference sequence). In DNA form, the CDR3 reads TGTGCCAGCAGTTTGACAGGGGCCCCTCAAGAGACCCAGTACTTC. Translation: CASSLTGAPQETQYF.

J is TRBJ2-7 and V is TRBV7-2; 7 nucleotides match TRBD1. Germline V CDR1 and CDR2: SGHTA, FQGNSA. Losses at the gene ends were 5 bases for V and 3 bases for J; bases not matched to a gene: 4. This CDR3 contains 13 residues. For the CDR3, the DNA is TGTGCCAGCAGCCACGACAGGGTCTACGAGCAGTACTTC. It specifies CASSHDRVYEQYF.

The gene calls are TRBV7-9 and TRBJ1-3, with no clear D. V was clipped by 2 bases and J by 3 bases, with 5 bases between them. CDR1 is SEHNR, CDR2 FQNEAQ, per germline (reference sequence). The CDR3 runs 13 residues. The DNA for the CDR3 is TGTGCCAGCAGCTTACGTTTTGGAAACACCATATATTTT. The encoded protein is CASSLRFGNTIYF.

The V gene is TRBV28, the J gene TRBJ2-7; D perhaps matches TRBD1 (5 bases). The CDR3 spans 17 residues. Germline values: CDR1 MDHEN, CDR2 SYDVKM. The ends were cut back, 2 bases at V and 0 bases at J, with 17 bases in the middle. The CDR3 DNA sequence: TGTGCCAGCAGTTTAGAGGTGGCAGGGCCGCACTCCTACGAGCAGTACTTC. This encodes CASSLEVAGPHSYEQYF.